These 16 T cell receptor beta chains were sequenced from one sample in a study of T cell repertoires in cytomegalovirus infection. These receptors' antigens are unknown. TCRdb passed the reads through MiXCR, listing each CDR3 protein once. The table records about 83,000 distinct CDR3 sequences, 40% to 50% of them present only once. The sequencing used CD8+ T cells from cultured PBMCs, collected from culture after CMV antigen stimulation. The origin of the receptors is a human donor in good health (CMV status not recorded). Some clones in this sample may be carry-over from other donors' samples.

The CDR3 DNA reads TGCAGTGCTAGTCAGGACACCCAGAACACCGGGGAGCTGTTTTTT. It specifies CSASQDTQNTGELFF. V is TRBV20-1 and J is TRBJ2-2; maybe TRBD1 (5 bases). CDR3 length: 15 residues. The germline V gene encodes CDR1 DFQATT and CDR2 SNEGSKA (reference sequence). With 3 bases removed from V and 1 base from J, the gap between germline ends came to 12 bases.

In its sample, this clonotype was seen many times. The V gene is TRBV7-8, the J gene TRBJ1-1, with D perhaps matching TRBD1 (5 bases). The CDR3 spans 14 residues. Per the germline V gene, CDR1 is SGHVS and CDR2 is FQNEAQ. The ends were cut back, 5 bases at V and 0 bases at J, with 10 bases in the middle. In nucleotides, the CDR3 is TGTGCCAGCAGCCCGGGCAGGGTGAACACTGAAGCTTTCTTT. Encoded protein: CASSPGRVNTEAFF.

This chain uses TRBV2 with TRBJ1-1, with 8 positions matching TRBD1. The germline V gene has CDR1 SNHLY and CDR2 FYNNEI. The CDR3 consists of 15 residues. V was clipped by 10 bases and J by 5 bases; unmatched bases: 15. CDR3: CANQGAKREGTEAFF. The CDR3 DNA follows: TGTGCCAACCAGGGGGCAAAAAGGGAGGGAACTGAAGCTTTCTTT.

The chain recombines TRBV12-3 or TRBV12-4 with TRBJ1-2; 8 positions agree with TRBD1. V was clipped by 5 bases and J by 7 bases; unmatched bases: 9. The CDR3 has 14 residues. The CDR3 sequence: CASSPGTGGGGYTF. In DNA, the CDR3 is TGTGCCAGCAGTCCAGGGACAGGTGGGGGTGGCTACACCTTC.

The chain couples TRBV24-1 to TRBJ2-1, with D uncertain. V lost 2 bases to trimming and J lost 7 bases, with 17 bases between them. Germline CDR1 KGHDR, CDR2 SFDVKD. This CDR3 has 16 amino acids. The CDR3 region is CATSDYPSEGGNEQFF. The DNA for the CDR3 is TGTGCCACCAGTGATTATCCCTCGGAAGGTGGGAATGAGCAGTTCTTC.

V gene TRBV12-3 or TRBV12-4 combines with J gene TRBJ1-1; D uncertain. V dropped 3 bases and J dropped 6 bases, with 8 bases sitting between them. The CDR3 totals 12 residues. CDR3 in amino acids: CASSFYLPEAFF. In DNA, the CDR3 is TGTGCCAGCAGTTTTTATCTCCCTGAAGCTTTCTTT.

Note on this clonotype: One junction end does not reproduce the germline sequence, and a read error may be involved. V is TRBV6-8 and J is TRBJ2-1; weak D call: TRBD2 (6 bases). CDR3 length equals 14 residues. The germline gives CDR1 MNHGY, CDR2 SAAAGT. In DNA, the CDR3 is TGTGCCAGCAGTTACTCGCAGGACTACAATGAGCAGTTGTTC. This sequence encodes CASSYSQDYNEQLF.

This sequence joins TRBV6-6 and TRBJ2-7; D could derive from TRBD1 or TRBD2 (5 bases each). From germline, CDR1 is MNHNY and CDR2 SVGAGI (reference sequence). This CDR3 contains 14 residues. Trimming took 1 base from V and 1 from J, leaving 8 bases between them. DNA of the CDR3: TGTGCCAGCAGTTACTTGGGGGAGTCCTACGAGCAGTACTTC. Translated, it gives CASSYLGESYEQYF.

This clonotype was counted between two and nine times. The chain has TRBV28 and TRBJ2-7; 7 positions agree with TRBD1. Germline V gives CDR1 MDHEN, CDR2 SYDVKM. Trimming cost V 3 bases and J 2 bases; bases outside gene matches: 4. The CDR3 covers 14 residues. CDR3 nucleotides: TGTGCCAGCAGTTTTTGGGGACAGACCTACGAGCAGTACTTC. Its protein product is CASSFWGQTYEQYF. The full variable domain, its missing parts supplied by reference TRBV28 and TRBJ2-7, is DVKVTQSSRYLVKRTGEKVFLECVQDMDHENMFWYRQDPGLGLRLIYFSYDVKMKEKGDIPEGYSVSREKKERFSLILESASTNQTSMYLCASSFWGQTYEQYFGPGTRLTVT.

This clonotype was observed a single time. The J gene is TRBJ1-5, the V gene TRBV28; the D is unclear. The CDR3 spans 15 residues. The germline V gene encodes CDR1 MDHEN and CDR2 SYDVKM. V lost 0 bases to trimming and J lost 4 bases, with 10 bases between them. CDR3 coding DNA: TGTGCCAGCAGTTTATGGCGCCCGCGAAATCAGCCCCAGCATTTT. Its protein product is CASSLWRPRNQPQHF.

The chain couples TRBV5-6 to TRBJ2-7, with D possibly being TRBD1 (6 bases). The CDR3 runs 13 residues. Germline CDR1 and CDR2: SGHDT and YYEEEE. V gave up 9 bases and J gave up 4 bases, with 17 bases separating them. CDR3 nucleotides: TGTGCCACTACGGCCGGGACAAGTTACGAGCAGTACTTC. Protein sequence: CATTAGTSYEQYF.

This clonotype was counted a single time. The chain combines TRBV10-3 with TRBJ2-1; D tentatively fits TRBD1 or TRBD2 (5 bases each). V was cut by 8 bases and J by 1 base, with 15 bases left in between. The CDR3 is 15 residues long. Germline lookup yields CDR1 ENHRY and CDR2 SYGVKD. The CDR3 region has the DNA TGTGCCATCGGGGAGCAGGGTCTGTCCTACAATGAGCAGTTCTTC. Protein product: CAIGEQGLSYNEQFF.

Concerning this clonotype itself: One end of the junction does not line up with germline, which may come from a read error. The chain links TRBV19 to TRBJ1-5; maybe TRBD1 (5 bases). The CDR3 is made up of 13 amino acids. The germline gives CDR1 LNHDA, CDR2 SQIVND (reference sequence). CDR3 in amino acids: CASKGRNNQPQHF. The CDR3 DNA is TGTGCAAGTAAGGGGCGAAACAATCAGCCCCAGCATTTT.

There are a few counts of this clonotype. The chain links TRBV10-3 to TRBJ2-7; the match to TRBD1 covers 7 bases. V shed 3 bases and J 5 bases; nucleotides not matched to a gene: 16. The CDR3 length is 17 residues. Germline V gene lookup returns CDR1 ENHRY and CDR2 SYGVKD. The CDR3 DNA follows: TGTGCCATCAGTGAAGGTACTCCGACAGGGTTCGTCAACGAGCAGTACTTC. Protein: CAISEGTPTGFVNEQYF.

The CDR3 DNA sequence: TGCAGTGCTAAGCCGGGGGCGTACAATGAGCAGTTCTTC. It encodes CSAKPGAYNEQFF. The chain is built from TRBV20-1 and TRBJ2-1; D possibly uses TRBD1 or TRBD2 (6 bases each). V was shortened by 4 bases and J by 4 bases, with 11 bases between the two germline ends. Germline values: CDR1 DFQATT, CDR2 SNEGSKA (reference sequence). CDR3 size: 13 residues.

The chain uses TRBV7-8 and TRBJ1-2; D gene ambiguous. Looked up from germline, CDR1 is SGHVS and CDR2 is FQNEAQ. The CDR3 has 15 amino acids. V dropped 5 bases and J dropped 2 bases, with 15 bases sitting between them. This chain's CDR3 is CASSPGRGMNYGYTF. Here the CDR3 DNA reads TGTGCCAGCAGCCCCGGGCGAGGGATGAACTATGGCTACACCTTC.